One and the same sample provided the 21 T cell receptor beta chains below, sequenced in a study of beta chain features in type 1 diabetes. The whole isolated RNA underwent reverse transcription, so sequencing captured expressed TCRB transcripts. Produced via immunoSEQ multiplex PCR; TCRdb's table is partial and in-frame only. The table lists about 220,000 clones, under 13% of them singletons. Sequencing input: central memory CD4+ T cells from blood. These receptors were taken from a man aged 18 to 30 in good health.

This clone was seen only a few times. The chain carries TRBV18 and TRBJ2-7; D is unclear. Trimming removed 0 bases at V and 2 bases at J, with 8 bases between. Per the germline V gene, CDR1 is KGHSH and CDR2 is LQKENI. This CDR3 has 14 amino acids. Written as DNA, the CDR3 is TGTGCCAGCTCACCACCGGTCGGTACCTACGAGCAGTACTTC. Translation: CASSPPVGTYEQYF.

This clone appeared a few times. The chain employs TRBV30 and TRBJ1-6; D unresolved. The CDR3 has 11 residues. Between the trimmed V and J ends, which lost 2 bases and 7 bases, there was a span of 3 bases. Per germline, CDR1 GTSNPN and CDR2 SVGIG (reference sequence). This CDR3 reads CAWSLNSPLHF. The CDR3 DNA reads TGTGCCTGGAGTCTAAATTCACCCCTCCACTTT.

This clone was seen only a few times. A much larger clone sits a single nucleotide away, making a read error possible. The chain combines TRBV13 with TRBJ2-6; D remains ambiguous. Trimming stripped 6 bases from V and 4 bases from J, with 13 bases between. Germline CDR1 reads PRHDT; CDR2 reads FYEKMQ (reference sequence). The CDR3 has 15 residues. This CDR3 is CASSGSLRGANVLTF. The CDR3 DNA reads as TGTGCCAGCAGTGGGTCCCTCCGAGGGGCCAACGTCCTGACTTTC.

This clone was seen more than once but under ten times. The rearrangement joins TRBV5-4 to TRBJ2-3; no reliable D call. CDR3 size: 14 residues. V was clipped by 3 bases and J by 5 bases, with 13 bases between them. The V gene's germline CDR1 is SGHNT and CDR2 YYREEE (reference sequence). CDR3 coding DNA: TGTGCCAGCAGCTCAACCTCCCGGATAGATACGCAGTATTTT. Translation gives CASSSTSRIDTQYF.

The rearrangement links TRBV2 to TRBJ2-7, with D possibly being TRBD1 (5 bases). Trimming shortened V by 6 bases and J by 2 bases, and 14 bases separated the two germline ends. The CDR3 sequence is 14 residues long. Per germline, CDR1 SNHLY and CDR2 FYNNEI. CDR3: CASRGAGWTYEQYF. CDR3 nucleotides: TGTGCCAGCAGGGGTGCAGGGTGGACCTACGAGCAGTACTTC. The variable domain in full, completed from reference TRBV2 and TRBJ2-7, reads EPEVTQTPSHQVTQMGQEVILRCVPISNHLYFYWYRQILGQKVEFLVSFYNNEISEKSEIFDDQFSVERPDGSNFTLKIRSTKLEDSAMYFCASRGAGWTYEQYFGPGTRLTVT.

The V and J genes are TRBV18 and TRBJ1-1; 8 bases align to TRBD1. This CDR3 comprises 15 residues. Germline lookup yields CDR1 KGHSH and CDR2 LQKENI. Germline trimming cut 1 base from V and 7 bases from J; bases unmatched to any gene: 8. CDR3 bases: TGTGCCAGCTCACCACGAGCAGGGGGCGTAGGTGAAGCTTTCTTT. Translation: CASSPRAGGVGEAFF. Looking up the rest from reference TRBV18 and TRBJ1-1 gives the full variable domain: NAGVMQNPRHLVRRRGQEARLRCSPMKGHSHVYWYRQLPEEGLKFMVYLQKENIIDESGMPKERFSAEFPKEGPSILRIQQVVRGDSAAYFCASSPRAGGVGEAFFGQGTRLTVV.

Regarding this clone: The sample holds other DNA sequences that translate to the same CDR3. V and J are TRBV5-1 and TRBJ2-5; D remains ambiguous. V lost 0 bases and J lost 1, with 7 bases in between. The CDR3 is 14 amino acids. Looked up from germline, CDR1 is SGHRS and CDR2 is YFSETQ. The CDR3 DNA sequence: TGCGCCAGCAGCTTGGTGCCAGGCCAAGAGACCCAGTACTTC. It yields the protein CASSLVPGQETQYF.

DNA for the CDR3: TGTGCCAGCAGTCTTCGTGGGGATGCGGAGACCCAGTACTTC. Amino acids: CASSLRGDAETQYF. V and J are TRBV6-6 and TRBJ2-5; D ambiguous. Germline V gene lookup returns CDR1 MNHNY and CDR2 SVGAGI (reference sequence). This CDR3 has 14 residues. Trimming took off 5 bases at V and 5 bases at J, with 15 bases between the two ends.

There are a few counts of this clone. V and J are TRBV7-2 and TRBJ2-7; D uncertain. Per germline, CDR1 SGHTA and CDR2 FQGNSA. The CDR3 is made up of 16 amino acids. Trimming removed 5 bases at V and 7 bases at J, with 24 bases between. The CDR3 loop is CASSPNYLGMGYEQYF. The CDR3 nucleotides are TGTGCCAGCAGCCCCAATTATTTAGGAATGGGGTATGAGCAGTACTTC. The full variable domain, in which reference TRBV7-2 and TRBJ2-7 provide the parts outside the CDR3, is GAGVSQSPSNKVTEKGKDVELRCDPISGHTALYWYRQSLGQGLEFLIYFQGNSAPDKSGLPSDRFSAERTGGSVSTLTIQRTQQEDSAVYLCASSPNYLGMGYEQYFGPGTRLTVT.

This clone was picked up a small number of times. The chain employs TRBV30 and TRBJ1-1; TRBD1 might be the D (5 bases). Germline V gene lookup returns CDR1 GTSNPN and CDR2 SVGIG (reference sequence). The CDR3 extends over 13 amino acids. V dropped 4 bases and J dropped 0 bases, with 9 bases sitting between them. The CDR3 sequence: CAWNPGLNTEAFF. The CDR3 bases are TGTGCCTGGAATCCAGGGTTGAACACTGAAGCTTTCTTT.

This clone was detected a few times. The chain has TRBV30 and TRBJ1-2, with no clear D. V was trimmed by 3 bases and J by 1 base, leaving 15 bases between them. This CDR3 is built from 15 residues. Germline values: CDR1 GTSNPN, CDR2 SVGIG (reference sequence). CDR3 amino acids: CAWRSPGASNYGYTF. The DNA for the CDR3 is TGTGCCTGGAGATCACCGGGAGCTAGTAACTATGGCTACACCTTC.

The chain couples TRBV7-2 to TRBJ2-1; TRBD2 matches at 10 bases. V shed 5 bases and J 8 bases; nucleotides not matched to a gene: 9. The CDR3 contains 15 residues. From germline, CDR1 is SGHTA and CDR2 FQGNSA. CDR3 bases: TGTGCCAGCAGCCTCAGAGCGGGAGGGATGGATGAGCAGTTCTTC. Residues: CASSLRAGGMDEQFF.

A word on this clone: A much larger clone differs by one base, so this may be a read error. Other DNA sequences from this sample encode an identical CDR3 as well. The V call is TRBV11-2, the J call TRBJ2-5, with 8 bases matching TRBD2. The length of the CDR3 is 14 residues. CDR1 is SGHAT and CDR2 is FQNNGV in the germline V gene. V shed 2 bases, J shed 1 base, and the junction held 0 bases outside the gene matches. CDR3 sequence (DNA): TGTGCCAGCAGCTTAACTAGCGGCCAAGAGACCCAGTACTTC. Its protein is CASSLTSGQETQYF. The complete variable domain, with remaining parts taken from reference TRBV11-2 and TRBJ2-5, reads EAGVAQSPRYKIIEKRQSVAFWCNPISGHATLYWYQQILGQGPKLLIQFQNNGVVDDSQLPKDRFSAERLKGVDSTLKIQPAKLEDSAVYLCASSLTSGQETQYFGPGTRLLVL.

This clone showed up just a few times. The CDR3 spells CASSLGGTNQETQYF. In DNA, the CDR3 is TGTGCCAGCAGCTTAGGGGGGACGAACCAAGAGACCCAGTACTTC. The chain links TRBV11-3 to TRBJ2-5; D might be TRBD1 or TRBD2, each matching 5 bases. The CDR3 loop spans 15 amino acids. Looked up from germline, CDR1 is SGHNT and CDR2 is YENEEA. The V end was cut by 1 base, the J end by 0 bases, with 9 bases between.

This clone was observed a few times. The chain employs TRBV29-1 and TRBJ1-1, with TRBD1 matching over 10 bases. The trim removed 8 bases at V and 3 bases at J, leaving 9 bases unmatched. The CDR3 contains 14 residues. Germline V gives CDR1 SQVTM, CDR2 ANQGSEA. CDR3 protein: CSTERDRGYTEAFF. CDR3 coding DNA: TGCAGCACTGAACGGGACAGGGGATACACTGAAGCTTTCTTT. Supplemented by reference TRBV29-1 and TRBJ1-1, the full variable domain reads SAVISQKPSRDICQRGTSLTIQCQVDSQVTMMFWYRQQPGQSLTLIATANQGSEATYESGFVIDKFPISRPNLTFSTLTVSNMSPEDSSIYLCSTERDRGYTEAFFGQGTRLTVV.

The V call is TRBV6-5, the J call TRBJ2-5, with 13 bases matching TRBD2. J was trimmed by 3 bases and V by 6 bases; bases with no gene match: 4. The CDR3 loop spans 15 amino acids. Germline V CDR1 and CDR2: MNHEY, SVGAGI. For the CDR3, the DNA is TGTGCCAGCAGCCGGGGGACTAGCGGGGAAGAGACCCAGTACTTC. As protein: CASSRGTSGEETQYF.

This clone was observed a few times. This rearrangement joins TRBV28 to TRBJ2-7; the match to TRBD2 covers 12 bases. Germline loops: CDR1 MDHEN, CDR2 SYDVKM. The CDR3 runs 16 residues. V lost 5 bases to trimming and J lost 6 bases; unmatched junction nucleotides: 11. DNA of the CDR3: TGTGCCAGCAGTACGACTAGCGGGGGAACCCTAGTCGAGCAGTACTTC. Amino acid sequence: CASSTTSGGTLVEQYF.

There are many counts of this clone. Here the CDR3 reads CASSRLAAYTDTQYF. The CDR3 DNA follows: TGTGCCAGCAGCAGACTAGCGGCTTACACAGATACGCAGTATTTT. This chain uses TRBV11-3 with TRBJ2-3; 9 bases are a match to TRBD2. There are 15 residues in the CDR3. Germline CDR1 and CDR2: SGHNT and YENEEA. With V trimmed by 5 bases and J by 2 bases, 5 bases remained unmatched.

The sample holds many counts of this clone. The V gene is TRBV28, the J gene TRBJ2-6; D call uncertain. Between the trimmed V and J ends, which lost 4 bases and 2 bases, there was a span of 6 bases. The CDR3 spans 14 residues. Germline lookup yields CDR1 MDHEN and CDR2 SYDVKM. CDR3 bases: TGTGCCAGCAGTTCAAGACCTGGGGCCAACGTCCTGACTTTC. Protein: CASSSRPGANVLTF.

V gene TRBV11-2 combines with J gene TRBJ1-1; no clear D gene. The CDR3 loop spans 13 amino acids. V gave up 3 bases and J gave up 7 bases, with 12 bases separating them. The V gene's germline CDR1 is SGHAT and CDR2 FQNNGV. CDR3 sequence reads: CASSLVMAREAFF. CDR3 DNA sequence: TGTGCCAGCAGCTTGGTAATGGCCCGTGAAGCTTTCTTT.

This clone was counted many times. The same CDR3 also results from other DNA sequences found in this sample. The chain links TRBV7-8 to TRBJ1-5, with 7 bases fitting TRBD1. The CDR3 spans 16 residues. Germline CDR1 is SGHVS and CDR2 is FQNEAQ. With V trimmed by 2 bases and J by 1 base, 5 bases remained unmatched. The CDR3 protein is CASSLLTGRSNQPQHF. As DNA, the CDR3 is TGTGCCAGCAGCTTACTGACAGGGCGAAGCAATCAGCCCCAGCATTTT. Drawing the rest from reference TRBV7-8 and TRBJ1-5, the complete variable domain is GAGVSQSPRYKVAKRGQDVALRCDPISGHVSLFWYQQALGQGPEFLTYFQNEAQLDKSGLPSDRFFAERPEGSVSTLKIQRTQQEDSAVYLCASSLLTGRSNQPQHFGDGTRLSIL.